This TCR beta chain was sequenced during a study of identical twins. Study-wide findings and caveats: For zero-insertion analyses, partial confounding could come from invariant MAIT and iNKT cells.

MiXCR, run by TCRdb on the 5' RACE reads, gives a single entry per CDR3 protein. Among 200,000 or so distinct CDR3 sequences listed, approximately 15% were seen once. For this clonotype: Antigen unknown.

V dropped 1 base and J dropped 0; count of bases not matched to a gene: 7. CDR3 length: 17 residues. From germline, CDR1 is SGHDT and CDR2 YYEEEE. This sample also appeared in a second study, on T cells expressing NK-cell markers. Turning to that study: Dominant NKG2C+ clonotypes made up about 1.0-7.5% of CD8+ T cells in roughly 6 donors. Several of the donors also had these clonotypes leading their CD3+CD56-NKG2C+ fraction. Specificity for HCMV among expanded NKG2C+ T cell clones was not established.

Sequenced input: CD8+ T cells sorted from blood. The origin of this receptor is a woman between 18 and 29 years old in good health. The gene calls are TRBV5-6 and TRBJ2-3, with 8 bases fitting TRBD2. CDR3: CASSLPSGGPSTDTQYF. The CDR3 DNA reads as TGTGCCAGCAGCTTGCCCAGCGGGGGCCCTAGCACAGATACGCAGTATTTT.